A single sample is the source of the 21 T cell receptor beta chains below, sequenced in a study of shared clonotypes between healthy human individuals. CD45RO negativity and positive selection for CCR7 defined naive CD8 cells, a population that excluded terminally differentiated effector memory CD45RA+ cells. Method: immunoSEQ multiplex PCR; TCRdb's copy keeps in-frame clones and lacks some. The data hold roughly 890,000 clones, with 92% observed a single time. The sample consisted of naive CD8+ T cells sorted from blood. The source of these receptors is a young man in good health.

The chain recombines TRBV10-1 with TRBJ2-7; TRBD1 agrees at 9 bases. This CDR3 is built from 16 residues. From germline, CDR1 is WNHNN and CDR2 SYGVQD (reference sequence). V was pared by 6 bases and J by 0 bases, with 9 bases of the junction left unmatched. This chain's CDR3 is CASSRDRVGTSYEQYF. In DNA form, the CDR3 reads TGCGCCAGCAGCCGGGACAGGGTAGGGACCTCCTACGAGCAGTACTTC.

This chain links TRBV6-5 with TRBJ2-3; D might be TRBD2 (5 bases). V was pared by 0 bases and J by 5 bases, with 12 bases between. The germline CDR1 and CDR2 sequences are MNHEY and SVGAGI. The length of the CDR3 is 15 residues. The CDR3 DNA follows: TGTGCCAGCAGTTACTCTGTGGGAGCCGGAGATACGCAGTATTTT. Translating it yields CASSYSVGAGDTQYF.

CDR3 region: CASSLPGLPDIQYF. CDR3 in DNA: TGTGCCAGCAGCTTACCGGGACTACCAGACATTCAGTACTTC. The rearrangement uses TRBV5-4 and TRBJ2-4; 7 nucleotides line up with TRBD2. Germline lookup yields CDR1 SGHNT and CDR2 YYREEE (reference sequence). The CDR3 covers 14 residues. Germline trimming cut 2 bases from V and 8 bases from J; bases unmatched to any gene: 7.

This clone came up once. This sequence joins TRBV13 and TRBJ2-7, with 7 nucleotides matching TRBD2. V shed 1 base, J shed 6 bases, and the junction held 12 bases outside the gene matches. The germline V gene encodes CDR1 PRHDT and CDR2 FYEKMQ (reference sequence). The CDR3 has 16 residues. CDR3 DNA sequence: TGTGCCAGCAGCTTAGCCGAGCGGGAACTCCTTGGCGAGCAGTACTTC. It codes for CASSLAERELLGEQYF.

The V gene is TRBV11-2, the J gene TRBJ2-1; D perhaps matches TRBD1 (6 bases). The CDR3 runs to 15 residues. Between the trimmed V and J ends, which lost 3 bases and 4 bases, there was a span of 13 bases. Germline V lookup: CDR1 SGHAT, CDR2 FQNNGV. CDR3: CASSFYVGGYNEQFF. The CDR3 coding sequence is TGTGCCAGCAGCTTCTACGTAGGGGGATACAATGAGCAGTTCTTC. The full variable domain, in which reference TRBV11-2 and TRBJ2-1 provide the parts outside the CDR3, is EAGVAQSPRYKIIEKRQSVAFWCNPISGHATLYWYQQILGQGPKLLIQFQNNGVVDDSQLPKDRFSAERLKGVDSTLKIQPAKLEDSAVYLCASSFYVGGYNEQFFGPGTRLTVL.

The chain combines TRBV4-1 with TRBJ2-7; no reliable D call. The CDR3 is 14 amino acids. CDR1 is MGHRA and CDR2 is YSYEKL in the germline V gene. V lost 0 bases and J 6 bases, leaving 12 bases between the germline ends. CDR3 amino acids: CASSQENDRSEQYF. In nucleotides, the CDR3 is TGCGCCAGCAGCCAAGAAAATGACCGCAGCGAGCAGTACTTC.

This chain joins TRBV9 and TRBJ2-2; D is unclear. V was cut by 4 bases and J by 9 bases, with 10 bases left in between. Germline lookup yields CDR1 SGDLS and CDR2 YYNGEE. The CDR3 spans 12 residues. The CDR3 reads CASSSPGRELFF. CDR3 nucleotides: TGTGCCAGCAGCTCCCCCGGGCGGGAGCTGTTTTTT.

The CDR3 protein is CASNSGYPGQNLYEQFF. CDR3 nucleotides: TGTGCCAGCAACAGTGGTTATCCGGGACAGAACTTGTATGAGCAGTTCTTC. The J gene is TRBJ2-1, the V gene TRBV25-1; 7 positions match TRBD1. V was clipped by 7 bases and J by 8 bases; unmatched bases: 20. Germline V lookup: CDR1 MGHDK, CDR2 SYGVNS. The CDR3 has 17 amino acids.

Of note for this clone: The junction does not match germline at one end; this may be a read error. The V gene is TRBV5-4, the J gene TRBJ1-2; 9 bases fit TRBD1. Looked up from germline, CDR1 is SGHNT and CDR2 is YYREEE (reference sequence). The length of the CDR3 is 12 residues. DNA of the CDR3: TGTGCCAGCACCGGACAGGGGAGTGGCCACACCTTC. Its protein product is CASTGQGSGHTF.

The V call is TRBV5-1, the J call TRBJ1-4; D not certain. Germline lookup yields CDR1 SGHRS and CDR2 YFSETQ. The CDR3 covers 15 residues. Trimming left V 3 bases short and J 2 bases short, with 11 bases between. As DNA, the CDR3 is TGCGCCAGCAGCTCCTCGGGCGGGACTAATGAAAAACTGTTTTTT. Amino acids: CASSSSGGTNEKLFF.

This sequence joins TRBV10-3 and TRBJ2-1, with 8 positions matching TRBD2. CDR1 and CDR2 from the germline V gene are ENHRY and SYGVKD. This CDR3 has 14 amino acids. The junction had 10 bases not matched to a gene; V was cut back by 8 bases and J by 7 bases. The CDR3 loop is CAILGAGGLNEQFF. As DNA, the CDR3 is TGTGCCATCCTGGGGGCGGGAGGATTGAATGAGCAGTTCTTC.

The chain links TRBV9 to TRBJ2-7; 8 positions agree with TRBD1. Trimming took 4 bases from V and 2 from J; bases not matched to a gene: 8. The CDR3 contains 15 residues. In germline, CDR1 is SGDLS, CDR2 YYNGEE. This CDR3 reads CASSYGQGSPYEQYF. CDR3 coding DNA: TGTGCCAGCAGCTACGGACAGGGCAGTCCCTACGAGCAGTACTTC.

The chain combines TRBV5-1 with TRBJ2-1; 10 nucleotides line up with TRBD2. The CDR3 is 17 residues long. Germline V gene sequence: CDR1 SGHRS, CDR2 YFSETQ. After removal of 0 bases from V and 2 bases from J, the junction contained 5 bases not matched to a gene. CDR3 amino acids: CASSLGLAGEAYNEQFF. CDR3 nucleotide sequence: TGCGCCAGCAGCTTGGGGCTAGCGGGAGAGGCCTACAATGAGCAGTTCTTC. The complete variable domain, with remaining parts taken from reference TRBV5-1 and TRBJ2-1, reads KAGVTQTPRYLIKTRGQQVTLSCSPISGHRSVSWYQQTPGQGLQFLFEYFSETQRNKGNFPGRFSGRQFSNSRSEMNVSTLELGDSALYLCASSLGLAGEAYNEQFFGPGTRLTVL.

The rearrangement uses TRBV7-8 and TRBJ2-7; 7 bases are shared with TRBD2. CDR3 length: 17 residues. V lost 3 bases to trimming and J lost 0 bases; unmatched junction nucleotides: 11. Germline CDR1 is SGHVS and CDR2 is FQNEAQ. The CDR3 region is CASSFPTGSGTSYEQYF. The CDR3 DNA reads TGTGCCAGCAGCTTCCCCACCGGGAGCGGGACCTCCTACGAGCAGTACTTC.

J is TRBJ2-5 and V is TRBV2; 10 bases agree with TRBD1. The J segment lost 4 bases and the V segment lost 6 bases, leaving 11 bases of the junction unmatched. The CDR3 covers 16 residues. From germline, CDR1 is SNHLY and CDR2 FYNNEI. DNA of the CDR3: TGTGCCAGCAGCGGCGACCGGGACAGGGGTATAGAGACCCAGTACTTC. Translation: CASSGDRDRGIETQYF.

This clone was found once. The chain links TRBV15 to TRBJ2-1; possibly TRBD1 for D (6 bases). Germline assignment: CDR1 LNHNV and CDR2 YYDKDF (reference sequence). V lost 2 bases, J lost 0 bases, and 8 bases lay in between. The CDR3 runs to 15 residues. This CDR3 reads CATSRRGSSYNEQFF. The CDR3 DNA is TGTGCCACCAGCAGAAGGGGGAGCTCCTACAATGAGCAGTTCTTC.

In DNA form, the CDR3 reads TGCGCCAGCAGCTGGGTGCCACCCGGGACAGACACCGGGGAGCTGTTTTTT. Its translation: CASSWVPPGTDTGELFF. The rearrangement links TRBV5-1 to TRBJ2-2, with 7 bases identical to TRBD1. This CDR3 is 17 amino acids long. From germline, CDR1 is SGHRS and CDR2 YFSETQ. V lost 3 bases and J lost 3; bases outside the gene matches: 11.

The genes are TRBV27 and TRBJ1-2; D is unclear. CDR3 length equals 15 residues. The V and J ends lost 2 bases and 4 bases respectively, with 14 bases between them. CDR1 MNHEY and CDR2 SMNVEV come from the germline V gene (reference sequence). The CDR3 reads CASSLSSGSIYGYTF. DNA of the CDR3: TGTGCCAGCAGTTTAAGTTCGGGAAGTATCTATGGCTACACCTTC.

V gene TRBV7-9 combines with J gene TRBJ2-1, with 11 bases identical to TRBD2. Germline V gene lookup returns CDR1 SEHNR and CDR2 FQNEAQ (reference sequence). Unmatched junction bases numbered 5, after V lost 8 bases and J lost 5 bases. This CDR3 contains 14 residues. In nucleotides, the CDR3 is TGTGCCAGCGACACTAGCGGGAGTAACAATGAGCAGTTCTTC. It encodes CASDTSGSNNEQFF.

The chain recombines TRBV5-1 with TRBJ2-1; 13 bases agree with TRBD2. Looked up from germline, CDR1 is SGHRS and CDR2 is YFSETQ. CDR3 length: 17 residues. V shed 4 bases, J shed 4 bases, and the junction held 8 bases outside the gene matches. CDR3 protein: CASSIGLAGVSYNEQFF. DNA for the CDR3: TGCGCCAGCAGCATAGGACTAGCGGGAGTTTCGTACAATGAGCAGTTCTTC.

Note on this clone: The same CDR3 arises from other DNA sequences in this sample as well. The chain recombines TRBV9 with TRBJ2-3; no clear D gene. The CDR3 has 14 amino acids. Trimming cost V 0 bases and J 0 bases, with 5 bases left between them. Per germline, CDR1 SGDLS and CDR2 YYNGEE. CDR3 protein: CASSVGGSTDTQYF. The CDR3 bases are TGTGCCAGCAGCGTAGGTGGGAGCACAGATACGCAGTATTTT.